The 15 T cell receptor beta chains given below trace back to one sample, sequenced in a study of blood T cell repertoires in COVID-19. Only in-frame clones appear in the TCRdb table, and some are missing; sequencing was by immunoSEQ multiplex PCR. The sample includes almost 95,000 clones, 72% seen only once; the top ten take roughly 24%. Sequenced input: peripheral blood. These receptors were obtained from a woman aged 55-70 years in a cohort sampled during active or convalescent COVID-19.

Ten or more counts support this clone. Other DNA sequences in this sample translate to the same CDR3. The chain recombines TRBV9 with TRBJ2-5; D might be TRBD2 (7 bases). Germline-derived CDR1 and CDR2 are SGDLS and YYNGEE. The CDR3 length is 15 residues. Trimming pared 0 bases from V and 1 base from J, leaving 10 bases between. The CDR3: CASSVGGGPQETQYF. In nucleotides, the CDR3 is TGTGCCAGCAGCGTAGGGGGGGGGCCCCAAGAGACCCAGTACTTC. The complete variable domain, with remaining parts taken from reference TRBV9 and TRBJ2-5, reads DSGVTQTPKHLITATGQRVTLRCSPRSGDLSVYWYQQSLDQGLQFLIQYYNGEERAKGNILERFSAQQFPDLHSELNLSSLELGDSALYFCASSVGGGPQETQYFGPGTRLLVL.

This clone has just one count. V usage is TRBV28 and J usage is TRBJ2-7, with D maybe TRBD1 (8 bases). Germline V gene lookup returns CDR1 MDHEN and CDR2 SYDVKM. This CDR3 has 16 amino acids. V was clipped by 7 bases and J by 3 bases, with 22 bases between them. The CDR3 nucleotides read TGTGCCAGCACCTCCCCCCACACAGGGGGGGTCTACGAGCAGTACTTC. This encodes CASTSPHTGGVYEQYF. The full variable domain, with the rest looked up from reference TRBV28 and TRBJ2-7, is DVKVTQSSRYLVKRTGEKVFLECVQDMDHENMFWYRQDPGLGLRLIYFSYDVKMKEKGDIPEGYSVSREKKERFSLILESASTNQTSMYLCASTSPHTGGVYEQYFGPGTRLTVT.

This rearrangement joins TRBV6-1 to TRBJ1-2, with 8 bases matching TRBD1. CDR1 and CDR2 from the germline V gene are MNHNS and SASEGT. With 4 bases clipped from V and 4 bases from J, the junction kept 14 bases outside the gene matches. This CDR3 has 17 residues. CDR3 residues: CASSVRQGMTIFYGYTF. CDR3 coding DNA: TGTGCCAGCAGTGTACGACAGGGGATGACGATCTTCTATGGCTACACCTTC.

This chain joins TRBV24-1 and TRBJ2-7; 10 bases are a match to TRBD2. V was pared by 2 bases and J by 4 bases, with 7 bases of the junction left unmatched. CDR1 KGHDR and CDR2 SFDVKD come from the germline V gene. The CDR3 is made up of 16 amino acids. CDR3 loop: CATSDSKLAGKYEQYF. CDR3 DNA sequence: TGTGCCACCAGTGATTCCAAACTAGCGGGGAAATACGAGCAGTACTTC.

The chain joins TRBV5-1 to TRBJ2-7, with D perhaps TRBD1 (5 bases). Germline V gene sequence: CDR1 SGHRS, CDR2 YFSETQ. Deletions cut 2 bases from V and 2 bases from J, with 11 bases between. The CDR3 is 14 residues long. CDR3 protein: CASSFQGTTYEQYF. The CDR3 region has the DNA TGCGCCAGCAGCTTCCAGGGTACGACCTACGAGCAGTACTTC.

A note on this clone: One junction end disagrees with the germline gene, perhaps due to a read error. The sample holds other DNA sequences that translate to the same CDR3. This chain uses TRBV29-1 with TRBJ2-3; TRBD2 is a possible D gene (5 bases). CDR1 and CDR2 from the germline V gene are SQVTM and ANQGSEA. This CDR3 has 13 residues. The CDR3: CSVTSSSTDTQYF. The CDR3, as DNA: TGCAGCGTTACTAGTAGTAGCACAGATACACAGTATTTT.

V and J are TRBV2 and TRBJ2-3; 8 nucleotides line up with TRBD2. The CDR3 totals 17 residues. Unmatched junction bases numbered 11, after V lost 6 bases and J lost 0 bases. Germline V gene data show CDR1 as SNHLY and CDR2 as FYNNEI. CDR3 region: CASRRGLAGPSTDTQYF. CDR3 in DNA: TGTGCCAGCAGGAGAGGATTAGCGGGACCTAGCACAGATACGCAGTATTTT.

V and J are TRBV10-3 and TRBJ1-5; 9 bases agree with TRBD1. This CDR3 contains 14 residues. From germline, CDR1 is ENHRY and CDR2 SYGVKD. With V trimmed by 10 bases and J by 5 bases, 9 bases remained unmatched. The DNA for the CDR3 is TGTGCCACCGCCAAAACAGGGGGCGATCAGCCCCAGCATTTT. Amino acid sequence: CATAKTGGDQPQHF.

The chain recombines TRBV7-9 with TRBJ1-2; possibly TRBD1 for D (6 bases). The CDR3 contains 13 residues. V was clipped by 1 base and J by 6 bases, with 9 bases between them. Germline assignment: CDR1 SEHNR and CDR2 FQNEAQ (reference sequence). The CDR3 coding sequence is TGTGCCAGCAGCTTAGAGGGGGTTGATGGCTACACCTTC. Translating gives CASSLEGVDGYTF.

V gene TRBV21-1 combines with J gene TRBJ2-5; the D segment call TRBD2 is taken from the table without a DNA check. TRBV21-1 is a pseudogene. CDR3 length: 18 amino acids. CDR3 amino acids: CASSNRDRAIPNQETQYF. The CDR3 DNA follows: TGTGCCAGCAGCAACCGGGATAGAGCGATTCCGAACCAAGAGACCCAGTACTTC.

The CDR3 DNA sequence: TGTGCCAGCTCACCCGGACAGCTTGCAACTAATGAAAAACTGTTTTTT. It encodes CASSPGQLATNEKLFF. The gene calls are TRBV18 and TRBJ1-4, with TRBD1 as a possible D gene (6 bases). Germline V CDR1 and CDR2: KGHSH, LQKENI. Deletions cut 3 bases from V and 0 bases from J, with 11 bases between. CDR3 length: 16 amino acids.

The V call is TRBV5-6, the J call TRBJ2-1, with 9 bases fitting TRBD1. CDR3 length: 15 amino acids. Germline lookup yields CDR1 SGHDT and CDR2 YYEEEE. V dropped 3 bases and J dropped 3; count of bases not matched to a gene: 4. The DNA for the CDR3 is TGTGCCAGCAGCTGGGGACAGGGCCACTACAATGAGCAGTTCTTC. It yields the protein CASSWGQGHYNEQFF.

V gene TRBV2 combines with J gene TRBJ2-2, with D unclear. V was trimmed by 7 bases and J by 8 bases, leaving 8 bases between them. From germline, CDR1 is SNHLY and CDR2 FYNNEI. This CDR3 is built from 11 residues. This CDR3 reads CASIDSGELFF. In DNA form, the CDR3 reads TGTGCCAGCATTGATAGTGGGGAGCTGTTTTTT.

The CDR3 DNA follows: TGTGCCAGCAGCTACCCGGGACAACAGGGGTGGGAGACCCAGTACTTC. This sequence encodes CASSYPGQQGWETQYF. This chain joins TRBV7-6 and TRBJ2-5, with 7 bases fitting TRBD1. In germline, CDR1 is SGHVS, CDR2 FNYEAQ. CDR3 length equals 16 residues. The ends lost 4 bases at V and 5 bases at J; junction bases unmatched: 13. Full variable domain (missing parts from reference TRBV7-6 and TRBJ2-5): GAGVSQSPRYKVTKRGQDVALRCDPISGHVSLYWYRQALGQGPEFLTYFNYEAQQDKSGLPNDRFSAERPEGSISTLTIQRTEQRDSAMYRCASSYPGQQGWETQYFGPGTRLLVL.

The V and J genes are TRBV5-4 and TRBJ2-2; 10 bases map to TRBD1. With V trimmed by 5 bases and J by 7 bases, 8 bases remained unmatched. The CDR3 covers 15 residues. Germline V gives CDR1 SGHNT, CDR2 YYREEE (reference sequence). CDR3 sequence: CASREGQGLSGELFF. CDR3 DNA: TGTGCCAGCAGAGAGGGACAGGGGTTAAGCGGGGAGCTGTTTTTT.